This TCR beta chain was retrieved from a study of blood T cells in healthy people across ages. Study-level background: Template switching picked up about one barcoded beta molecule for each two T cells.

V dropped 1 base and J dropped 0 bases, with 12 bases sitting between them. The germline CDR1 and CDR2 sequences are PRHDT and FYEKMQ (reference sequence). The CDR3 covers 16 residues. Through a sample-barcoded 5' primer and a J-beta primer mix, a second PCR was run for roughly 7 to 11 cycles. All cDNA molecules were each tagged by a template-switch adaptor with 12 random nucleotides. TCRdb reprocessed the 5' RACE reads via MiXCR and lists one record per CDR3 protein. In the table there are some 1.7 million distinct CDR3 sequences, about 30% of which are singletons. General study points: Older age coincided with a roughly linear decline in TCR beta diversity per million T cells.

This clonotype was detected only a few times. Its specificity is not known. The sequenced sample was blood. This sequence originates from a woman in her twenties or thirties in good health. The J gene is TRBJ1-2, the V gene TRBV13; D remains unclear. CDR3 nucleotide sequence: TGTGCCAGCAGCTTAGCCGGGCTCCCCTCTAACTATGGCTACACCTTC. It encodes CASSLAGLPSNYGYTF.